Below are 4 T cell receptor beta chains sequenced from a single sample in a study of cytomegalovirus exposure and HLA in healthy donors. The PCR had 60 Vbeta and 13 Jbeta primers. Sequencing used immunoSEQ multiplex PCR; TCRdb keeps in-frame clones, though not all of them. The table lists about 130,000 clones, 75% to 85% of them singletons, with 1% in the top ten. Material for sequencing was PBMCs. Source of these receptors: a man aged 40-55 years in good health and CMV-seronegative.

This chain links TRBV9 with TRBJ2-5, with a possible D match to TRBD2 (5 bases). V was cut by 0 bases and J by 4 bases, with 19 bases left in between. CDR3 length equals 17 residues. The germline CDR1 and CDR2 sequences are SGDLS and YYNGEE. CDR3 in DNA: TGTGCCAGCAGCGTAGTTGGGGAGCCCGTTTATTCAGAGACCCAGTACTTC. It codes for CASSVVGEPVYSETQYF.

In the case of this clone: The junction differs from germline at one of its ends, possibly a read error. CDR3 protein: CVSSRQRNQPQHF. Written as DNA, the CDR3 is TGTGTCAGCAGCCGACAGAGGAATCAGCCCCAGCATTTT. This chain connects TRBV28 to TRBJ1-5, with D tentatively TRBD1 (5 bases). This CDR3 is built from 13 residues. Germline CDR1 reads MDHEN; CDR2 reads SYDVKM.

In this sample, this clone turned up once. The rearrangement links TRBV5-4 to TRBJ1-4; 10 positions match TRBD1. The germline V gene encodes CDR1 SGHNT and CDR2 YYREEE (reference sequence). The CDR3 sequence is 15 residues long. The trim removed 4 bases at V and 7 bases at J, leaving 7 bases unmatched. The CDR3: CASSPDRGLSEKLFF. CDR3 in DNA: TGTGCCAGCAGCCCGGACAGGGGGTTAAGTGAAAAACTGTTTTTT.

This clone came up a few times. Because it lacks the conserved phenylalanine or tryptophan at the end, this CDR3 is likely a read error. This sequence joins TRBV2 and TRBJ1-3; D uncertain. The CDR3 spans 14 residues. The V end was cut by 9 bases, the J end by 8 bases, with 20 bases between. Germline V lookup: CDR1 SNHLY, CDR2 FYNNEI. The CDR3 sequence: CASHKTKLLDTIYV. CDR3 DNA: TGTGCCAGTCACAAAACAAAGCTGTTGGACACCATATATGTT.